These T cell receptor beta chains were read from a single sample in a study of cytomegalovirus exposure and HLA in healthy donors. Profiled with immunoSEQ multiplex PCR; TCRdb holds only in-frame clones, not every one. The data hold 120,000 or so clones, with approximately 83% observed a single time. The sample was PBMCs. The receptors stem from a man aged 35-49 years in good health and CMV-seronegative. Both conserved end residues are part of each CDR3. D genes are given only for firm matches. A clone size is listed for some rows: how often the clone was seen (once, few, many), or a class if it is expanded.

V	J	size	D	CDR3	DNA
TRBV7-2	TRBJ1-5	NA	NA	CASSFLHSSNQPQHF	TGTGCCAGCAGCTTTTTACACAGTTCCAATCAGCCCCAGCATTTT
TRBV19	TRBJ2-3	NA	TRBD1	CASSMGDSSTDTQYF	TGTGCCAGTAGTATGGGGGACAGTAGCACAGATACGCAGTATTTT
TRBV5-1	TRBJ2-5	NA	TRBD2	CASSLQAGGPETQYF	TGCGCCAGCAGCTTGCAAGCGGGGGGGCCAGAGACCCAGTACTTC
TRBV7-6	TRBJ1-6	NA	NA	CASSLTWGGNSPLHF	TGTGCCAGCAGCCTAACGTGGGGCGGTAATTCACCCCTCCACTTT
TRBV6-1	TRBJ1-2	NA	TRBD1	CASSERTGAYGYTF	TGTGCCAGCAGTGAGAGGACAGGGGCCTATGGCTACACCTTC
TRBV28	TRBJ2-2	NA	NA	CASSPFGGTNTGELFF	TGTGCCAGCAGTCCCTTCGGAGGGACGAACACCGGGGAGCTGTTTTTT
TRBV5-1	TRBJ1-4	NA	NA	CASSLRGKSEKLFF	TGCGCCAGCAGCTTGAGGGGGAAGAGTGAAAAACTGTTTTTT
TRBV10-3	TRBJ1-5	NA	TRBD1	CAISETRTGSNQPQHF	TGTGCCATCAGTGAGACCCGGACAGGCTCGAATCAGCCCCAGCATTTT
TRBV5-1	TRBJ2-6	NA	NA	CASRPSSGANVLTF	TGCGCCAGCAGGCCGAGCTCTGGGGCCAACGTCCTGACTTTC
TRBV6-5	TRBJ1-2	NA	NA	CASRTGLALGYTF	TGTGCCAGCAGGACAGGACTTGCCTTAGGCTACACCTTC
TRBV4-2	TRBJ2-5	NA	NA	CASSQDGRSQETQYF	TGTGCCAGCAGCCAAGATGGTAGGAGCCAAGAGACCCAGTACTTC
TRBV2	TRBJ2-4	NA	NA	CASSTENIQYF	TGTGCCAGCAGTACAGAGAACATTCAGTACTTC
TRBV6-1	TRBJ2-1	NA	NA	CASSGHREYNEQFF	TGTGCCAGCAGTGGCCACAGGGAATACAATGAGCAGTTCTTC
TRBV29-1	TRBJ1-2	NA	NA	CSVLGAGPRGGYTF	TGCAGCGTCCTGGGGGCAGGGCCCCGCGGGGGCTACACCTTC
TRBV11-2	TRBJ1-6	NA	NA	CASSSGYNSPLHF	TGTGCCAGCAGCTCCGGCTATAATTCACCCCTCCACTTT
TRBV6-6	TRBJ2-3	NA	TRBD2	CASSQGLVKDTQYF	TGTGCCAGCAGTCAGGGACTAGTGAAAGATACGCAGTATTTT
TRBV2	TRBJ1-5	NA	NA	CASSDSGYSNQPQHF	TGTGCCAGCAGTGATAGTGGTTATAGCAATCAGCCCCAGCATTTT
TRBV7-2	TRBJ2-7	NA	NA	CASSPRRSSYEQYF	TGTGCCAGCAGCCCTCGGAGGAGCTCCTACGAGCAGTACTTC
TRBV5-1	TRBJ2-2	NA	NA	CASRPGQNTGELFF	TGCGCCAGCAGACCGGGACAGAACACCGGGGAGCTGTTTTTT
TRBV19	TRBJ1-1	NA	NA	CASSPPNRNTEAFF	TGTGCCAGTAGTCCCCCCAACAGGAACACTGAAGCTTTCTTT
TRBV6-5	TRBJ2-1	NA	TRBD2	CASRTSGGHSEQFF	TGTGCCAGCAGGACTAGCGGGGGTCATAGTGAGCAGTTCTTC
TRBV5-4	TRBJ2-6	few	TRBD1	CASSPRDRGLAGANVLTF	TGTGCCAGCAGCCCCCGGGACAGGGGATTGGCTGGGGCCAACGTCCTGACTTTC
TRBV2	TRBJ1-6	NA	NA	CASRQGRLNSPLHF	TGTGCCAGCAGGCAGGGGCGCCTAAATTCACCCCTCCACTTT
TRBV27	TRBJ2-7	NA	NA	CASSREGGVFEQYF	TGTGCCAGCAGTCGGGAAGGGGGAGTTTTCGAGCAGTACTTC
TRBV6-1	TRBJ1-2	once	NA	CASSEPGTAYGYTF	TGTGCCAGCAGTGAACCCGGAACAGCTTATGGCTACACCTTC
TRBV29-1	TRBJ2-1	NA	TRBD2	CSGRLAGRNEQFF	TGCAGCGGACGACTAGCGGGGCGAAATGAGCAGTTCTTC
TRBV29-1	TRBJ1-1	NA	NA	CSVEEGRTEAFF	TGCAGCGTTGAAGAGGGGAGAACAGAAGCTTTCTTT
TRBV9	TRBJ2-1	NA	TRBD2	CASSVTSGYNEQFF	TGTGCCAGCAGCGTGACTAGCGGCTACAATGAGCAGTTCTTC
TRBV7-9	TRBJ1-4	NA	TRBD1	CASSPGGLPATNEKLFF	TGTGCCAGCAGCCCAGGGGGTCTACCCGCAACTAATGAAAAACTGTTTTTT
TRBV5-4	TRBJ2-7	NA	NA	CASSSLNRDEQYF	TGTGCCAGCAGCTCTTTGAACAGGGATGAGCAGTACTTC
TRBV28	TRBJ2-7	NA	TRBD1	CASSIRDSYSYEQYF	TGTGCCAGCAGCATACGGGACAGTTACTCCTACGAGCAGTACTTC
TRBV7-3	TRBJ1-6	NA	TRBD1	CASSRDSLTALHF	TGTGCCAGCAGCCGGGACAGCTTAACGGCCCTCCACTTT
TRBV30	TRBJ1-1	NA	NA	CAWSGEGKAEAFF	TGTGCCTGGAGTGGGGAGGGGAAGGCTGAAGCTTTCTTT
TRBV28	TRBJ1-2	few	NA	CASSAGAQGYGYTF	TGTGCCAGCAGTGCAGGTGCCCAAGGATATGGCTACACCTTC
TRBV25-1	TRBJ2-1	once	NA	CASSDVWTYLSNEQFF	TGTGCCAGCAGTGACGTCTGGACTTATCTTTCCAATGAGCAGTTCTTC
TRBV13	TRBJ1-2	NA	TRBD1	CASSYRDRGPYGYTF	TGTGCCAGCAGCTACAGGGACAGGGGCCCGTATGGCTACACCTTC
TRBV10-3	TRBJ2-3	NA	TRBD2	CAISKTSWGTDTQYF	TGTGCCATCAGTAAGACTAGCTGGGGGACAGATACGCAGTATTTT
TRBV5-1	TRBJ1-6	NA	TRBD1	CASSQTGSSYNSPLHF	TGCGCCAGCAGCCAGACAGGGAGCTCCTATAATTCACCCCTCCACTTT
TRBV28	TRBJ1-5	NA	TRBD1	CASTTGEQPQHF	TGTGCCAGCACTACAGGGGAACAGCCCCAGCATTTT
TRBV6-1	TRBJ1-3	NA	NA	CASKGELGNTIYF	TGTGCCAGCAAAGGAGAACTGGGAAACACCATATATTTT
TRBV6-1	TRBJ1-1	NA	NA	CASSDQQGSTEAFF	TGTGCCAGCAGTGACCAGCAGGGGAGCACTGAAGCTTTCTTT
TRBV6-5	TRBJ1-4	NA	NA	CASRGGEKLFF	TGTGCCAGCAGGGGCGGGGAAAAACTGTTTTTT
TRBV5-4	TRBJ2-7	NA	TRBD1	CASSPGGGQGAYEQYF	TGTGCCAGCAGCCCGGGGGGGGGACAGGGGGCCTACGAGCAGTACTTC
TRBV5-1	TRBJ1-3	NA	NA	CASSLTQGHNSGNTIYF	TGCGCCAGCAGCTTGACTCAAGGACACAACTCTGGAAACACCATATATTTT
TRBV7-9	TRBJ1-1	NA	NA	CASSLEANRAEAFF	TGTGCCAGCAGCTTAGAAGCTAACAGGGCTGAAGCTTTCTTT
TRBV25-1	TRBJ1-1	NA	TRBD1	CASSAPGQGAAFF	TGTGCCAGCAGTGCTCCGGGACAGGGCGCAGCTTTCTTT
TRBV6-5	TRBJ2-7	NA	TRBD2	CASSYSMRGGPYEQYF	TGTGCCAGCAGTTACTCGATGCGGGGGGGCCCTTACGAGCAGTACTTC
TRBV2	TRBJ1-2	NA	NA	CASSERGFSYTF	TGTGCCAGCAGTGAAAGGGGTTTCAGCTACACCTTC
TRBV29-1	TRBJ2-7	few	NA	CSARNFGTDFSYEQYF	TGCAGCGCCAGGAACTTCGGGACTGACTTCTCCTACGAGCAGTACTTC
TRBV9	TRBJ1-3	NA	NA	CASSVGQGGNTIYF	TGTGCCAGCAGCGTAGGGCAGGGAGGAAACACCATATATTTT
TRBV5-1	TRBJ1-1	NA	NA	CASSFQGVNTEAFF	TGCGCCAGCAGCTTCCAAGGGGTGAACACTGAAGCTTTCTTT
TRBV29-1	TRBJ1-4	NA	NA	CSVGGPNEKLFF	TGCAGCGTTGGGGGCCCTAATGAAAAACTGTTTTTT
TRBV18	TRBJ1-5	NA	NA	CASSPGSGDQPQHF	TGTGCCAGCTCACCAGGTTCGGGGGATCAGCCCCAGCATTTT